A single sample is the source of the 30 T cell receptor beta chains below, sequenced in a study of shared clonotypes between healthy human individuals. TCRdb's table, derived via immunoSEQ multiplex PCR, lists solely in-frame clones and lacks some. The profile shows around 600,000 clones, approximately 95% of them singletons. In the naive CD8 group, cells lacked CD45RO and were positively selected for CCR7, so terminally differentiated effector memory CD45RA+ cells were left out. The sequencing sample was made of naive CD8+ T cells sorted from blood. The receptors originated from a woman aged 25 to 45 in good health.

The chain recombines TRBV2 with TRBJ1-4, with TRBD1 matching over 7 bases. CDR1 is SNHLY, CDR2 FYNNEI, per germline. The CDR3 sequence is 16 residues long. J lost 3 bases, V lost 4 bases, and 8 bases had no gene match. The CDR3 reads CASSGQGLSPNEKLFF. CDR3 DNA sequence: TGTGCCAGCAGTGGACAGGGATTGTCTCCTAATGAAAAACTGTTTTTT.

The rearrangement uses TRBV29-1 and TRBJ1-2; unclear D gene. The CDR3 has 12 amino acids. Germline CDR1 SQVTM, CDR2 ANQGSEA. V dropped 5 bases and J dropped 2 bases, with 9 bases sitting between them. CDR3 in DNA: TGCAGCGTTCCGGGCGGGAACTATGGCTACACCTTC. Protein sequence: CSVPGGNYGYTF.

V and J are TRBV7-9 and TRBJ2-5; 12 bases are a match to TRBD2. J gave up 4 bases and V 5 bases, and 8 bases lay outside the gene matches. Germline V gene data show CDR1 as SEHNR and CDR2 as FQNEAQ (reference sequence). This CDR3 region has 16 residues. As DNA, the CDR3 is TGTGCCAGCAGCCTTTCTAGCGGGAGGGCCAGAGAGACCCAGTACTTC. Its translation: CASSLSSGRARETQYF.

The V gene is TRBV15, the J gene TRBJ1-5, with D possibly matching TRBD1 (6 bases). This CDR3 comprises 15 residues. Germline V CDR1 and CDR2: LNHNV, YYDKDF (reference sequence). Trimming took off 1 base at V and 9 bases at J, with 16 bases between the two ends. The CDR3 loop reads CATSRVQGGSRPQHF. CDR3 sequence (DNA): TGTGCCACCAGCAGAGTACAGGGCGGATCACGGCCCCAGCATTTT.

The rearrangement links TRBV11-3 to TRBJ2-2; D is unclear. Trimming took off 1 base at V and 7 bases at J, with 4 bases between the two ends. Germline-derived CDR1 and CDR2 are SGHNT and YENEEA. This CDR3 has 12 amino acids. The CDR3 nucleotides are TGTGCCAGCAGCTTAGCGGGCGGGGAGCTGTTTTTT. Translating gives CASSLAGGELFF.

The gene calls are TRBV10-3 and TRBJ2-7, with TRBD2 identical over 7 bases. CDR1 and CDR2 from the germline V gene are ENHRY and SYGVKD. J was trimmed by 3 bases and V by 2 bases; bases with no gene match: 7. There are 15 residues in the CDR3. CDR3 amino acids: CAISEDLAENYEQYF. The CDR3 DNA is TGTGCCATCAGTGAGGACCTAGCGGAGAACTACGAGCAGTACTTC.

The chain is built from TRBV11-2 and TRBJ2-1, with 11 bases that match TRBD2. V lost 7 bases, J lost 8 bases, and 10 bases stayed unmatched. CDR3 length: 15 amino acids. Per the germline V gene, CDR1 is SGHAT and CDR2 is FQNNGV. Here the CDR3 reads CASTPLAGETYEQFF. The CDR3 DNA reads TGTGCCAGCACGCCACTAGCGGGAGAAACCTATGAGCAGTTCTTC.

The rearrangement links TRBV7-8 to TRBJ2-7; D is perhaps TRBD1 (6 bases). CDR1 is SGHVS, CDR2 FQNEAQ, per germline. The ends were cut back, 6 bases at V and 0 bases at J, with 12 bases in the middle. The CDR3 sequence is 14 residues long. This CDR3 is CASSYTGSSYEQYF. The CDR3 nucleotides read TGTGCCAGCAGTTACACAGGGAGCTCCTACGAGCAGTACTTC.

This clone was counted once. The chain couples TRBV9 to TRBJ2-3; tentative D call: TRBD2 (5 bases). The CDR3 totals 17 residues. In germline, CDR1 is SGDLS, CDR2 YYNGEE. The V gene lost 3 bases and the J gene lost 5 bases, with 22 bases spanning the gap. CDR3 nucleotides: TGTGCCAGCAGCGGACCACTAGAACCCCAAGAACGAGATACGCAGTATTTT. It yields the protein CASSGPLEPQERDTQYF.

CDR3 amino acids: CASSTSGTGASFNQPQHF. DNA of the CDR3: TGTGCCAGCAGTACCTCCGGGACAGGGGCCTCCTTCAATCAGCCCCAGCATTTT. This chain joins TRBV2 and TRBJ1-5; the match to TRBD1 covers 10 bases. CDR1 is SNHLY, CDR2 FYNNEI, per germline. The CDR3 is 18 amino acids. The trim removed 5 bases at V and 3 bases at J, leaving 13 bases unmatched. Based on the CDR3 plus reference TRBV2 and TRBJ1-5, the full variable domain is EPEVTQTPSHQVTQMGQEVILRCVPISNHLYFYWYRQILGQKVEFLVSFYNNEISEKSEIFDDQFSVERPDGSNFTLKIRSTKLEDSAMYFCASSTSGTGASFNQPQHFGDGTRLSIL.

The chain carries TRBV6-5 and TRBJ1-6; D not certain. There are 15 residues in the CDR3. Per germline, CDR1 MNHEY and CDR2 SVGAGI. Trimming shortened V by 2 bases and J by 12 bases, and 17 bases separated the two germline ends. The CDR3 protein is CASSYNPSASLPLHF. The CDR3 bases are TGTGCCAGCAGTTACAACCCGTCGGCCTCATTACCCCTCCACTTT.

The chain carries TRBV6-5 and TRBJ2-7, with 10 bases fitting TRBD2. V lost 5 bases to trimming and J lost 2 bases; unmatched junction nucleotides: 6. Germline V gives CDR1 MNHEY, CDR2 SVGAGI. This CDR3 has 15 residues. The CDR3 loop reads CASSPLAGVTYEQYF. The CDR3 coding sequence is TGTGCCAGCAGTCCTCTAGCGGGGGTAACCTACGAGCAGTACTTC.

The chain employs TRBV28 and TRBJ2-2; TRBD1 matches at 8 bases. After removal of 4 bases from V and 7 bases from J, the junction contained 8 bases not matched to a gene. This CDR3 contains 15 residues. Per germline, CDR1 MDHEN and CDR2 SYDVKM. The CDR3: CASSSLTGESGELFF. The CDR3 DNA follows: TGTGCCAGCAGTTCCCTGACAGGGGAGAGCGGGGAGCTGTTTTTT.

The genes are TRBV28 and TRBJ2-7, with D hard to call. CDR1 and CDR2 from the germline V gene are MDHEN and SYDVKM. There are 13 residues in the CDR3. V was pared by 6 bases and J by 3 bases, with 12 bases between. CDR3 loop: CASSNSLNYEQYF. CDR3 DNA: TGTGCCAGCAGCAACTCTCTGAACTACGAGCAGTACTTC.

This sequence joins TRBV27 and TRBJ2-3, with D possibly matching TRBD1 (5 bases). CDR1 and CDR2 (germline): MNHEY, SMNVEV (reference sequence). This CDR3 has 16 amino acids. Trimming pared 3 bases from V and 0 bases from J, leaving 13 bases between. The CDR3 is CASSLYRTSSTDTQYF. The CDR3 coding sequence is TGTGCCAGCAGTTTGTACAGGACATCTAGCACAGATACGCAGTATTTT.

The chain carries TRBV10-2 and TRBJ2-7; D possibly corresponds to TRBD1 (6 bases). V was cut by 3 bases and J by 3 bases, with 15 bases left in between. This CDR3 comprises 15 residues. The germline CDR1 and CDR2 sequences are WSHSY and SAAADI. CDR3 coding DNA: TGCGCCAGCAGTGAATTTGTAGGGGGAAACTACGAGCAGTACTTC. Translation: CASSEFVGGNYEQYF.

Here the CDR3 reads CASSLAASEQYF. The DNA for the CDR3 is TGTGCCAGCAGCTTAGCCGCCTCCGAGCAGTACTTC. The chain carries TRBV7-9 and TRBJ2-7; no clear D. Germline V gives CDR1 SEHNR, CDR2 FQNEAQ (reference sequence). The CDR3 covers 12 residues. V was cut by 0 bases and J by 6 bases, with 6 bases left in between.

With respect to this clone: The same CDR3 arises from other DNA sequences in this sample as well. The chain joins TRBV7-9 to TRBJ2-1; weak D call: TRBD2 (5 bases). Trimming removed 3 bases at V and 5 bases at J, with 8 bases between. CDR1 SEHNR and CDR2 FQNEAQ come from the germline V gene (reference sequence). The CDR3 is 13 amino acids. CDR3 protein: CASSLASHNEQFF. The CDR3, as DNA: TGTGCCAGCAGCTTGGCTAGCCACAATGAGCAGTTCTTC.

The chain links TRBV9 to TRBJ2-1; maybe TRBD2 (5 bases). The CDR3 runs 16 residues. Trimming left V 0 bases short and J 7 bases short, with 17 bases between. In germline, CDR1 is SGDLS, CDR2 YYNGEE. CDR3 sequence (DNA): TGTGCCAGCAGCGTAGCTCAGGAGGAGAGGGATAATGAGCAGTTCTTC. This gives the protein CASSVAQEERDNEQFF.

The rearrangement joins TRBV19 to TRBJ2-1, with TRBD2 identical over 7 bases. This CDR3 spans 15 amino acids. Germline values: CDR1 LNHDA, CDR2 SQIVND (reference sequence). The ends lost 4 bases at V and 2 bases at J; junction bases unmatched: 5. The CDR3 spells CASSSPSGTYNEQFF. CDR3 DNA: TGTGCCAGTAGTAGTCCTAGCGGAACCTACAATGAGCAGTTCTTC.

CDR3 loop: CANTLGGGQETQYF. The CDR3 bases are TGTGCCAACACCCTCGGGGGGGGCCAAGAGACCCAGTACTTC. The J gene is TRBJ2-5, the V gene TRBV12-1; the DNA was not compared with TRBD2, the D call given in the table. TRBV12-1 is a known pseudogene. The CDR3 is 14 residues long.

J is TRBJ2-7 and V is TRBV5-1; D is undetermined. The V gene lost 0 bases and the J gene lost 4 bases, with 11 bases spanning the gap. The CDR3 extends over 14 amino acids. Germline V gene sequence: CDR1 SGHRS, CDR2 YFSETQ. The DNA for the CDR3 is TGCGCCAGCAGCTTGGCCGGGCTGATGTACGAGCAGTACTTC. This gives the protein CASSLAGLMYEQYF.

This chain links TRBV4-1 with TRBJ1-5; D might be TRBD1 (6 bases). V was pared by 4 bases and J by 2 bases, with 15 bases between. CDR1 is MGHRA and CDR2 is YSYEKL in the germline V gene. The CDR3 loop spans 16 amino acids. This chain's CDR3 is CASSPWGAGGNQPQHF. CDR3 nucleotides: TGCGCCAGCAGCCCATGGGGGGCAGGAGGCAATCAGCCCCAGCATTTT.

The chain is built from TRBV13 and TRBJ2-5; D is perhaps TRBD1 or TRBD2 (5 bases each). The ends were cut back, 0 bases at V and 5 bases at J, with 13 bases in the middle. The length of the CDR3 is 15 residues. Germline V gene sequence: CDR1 PRHDT, CDR2 FYEKMQ (reference sequence). The CDR3 is CASSLGGTKGETQYF. In DNA, the CDR3 is TGTGCCAGCAGCTTAGGCGGGACCAAGGGGGAGACCCAGTACTTC.

This chain uses TRBV29-1 with TRBJ2-7; 8 bases fit TRBD1. CDR1 and CDR2 from the germline V gene are SQVTM and ANQGSEA. With 7 bases clipped from V and 0 bases from J, the junction kept 11 bases outside the gene matches. There are 15 residues in the CDR3. DNA for the CDR3: TGCAGCGCCCTTTCCGGGACAGGCGCCTCCTACGAGCAGTACTTC. Amino acids: CSALSGTGASYEQYF.

V is TRBV25-1 and J is TRBJ2-3, with D hard to call. Between the trimmed V and J ends, which lost 3 bases and 5 bases, there was a span of 6 bases. The CDR3 is 12 residues long. The germline gives CDR1 MGHDK, CDR2 SYGVNS. CDR3 DNA sequence: TGTGCCAGCAGTGATGATGGAGATACGCAGTATTTT. Translated: CASSDDGDTQYF.

The chain carries TRBV15 and TRBJ1-1; possible D gene TRBD1, 5 bases. The CDR3 runs to 14 residues. Germline CDR1 and CDR2: LNHNV and YYDKDF (reference sequence). V lost 5 bases and J lost 4, with 14 bases in between. This CDR3 reads CATSYRGAPTEAFF. In nucleotides, the CDR3 is TGTGCCACCAGCTACCGAGGGGCGCCCACTGAAGCTTTCTTT.

This rearrangement joins TRBV2 to TRBJ1-2, with 8 bases that match TRBD1. Germline V CDR1 and CDR2: SNHLY, FYNNEI. This CDR3 region has 12 residues. The CDR3 DNA reads TGTGCAATACAGGGGGATGACTATGGCTACACCTTC. This translates into CAIQGDDYGYTF.

V usage is TRBV6-5 and J usage is TRBJ2-1; 7 nucleotides align to TRBD2. Germline V lookup: CDR1 MNHEY, CDR2 SVGAGI. This CDR3 comprises 15 residues. V dropped 2 bases and J dropped 2; count of bases not matched to a gene: 3. The CDR3: CASSYGRETYNEQFF. The DNA of the CDR3 is TGTGCCAGCAGTTACGGGCGGGAGACCTACAATGAGCAGTTCTTC.

The genes are TRBV25-1 and TRBJ2-7; D is ambiguous. Trimming removed 4 bases at V and 1 base at J, with 17 bases between. Germline CDR1 and CDR2: MGHDK and SYGVNS. The CDR3 has 16 amino acids. The CDR3 DNA is TGTGCCAGCAGTGGGTTTGATGGGGTGAGGTCCTACGAGCAGTACTTC. Its translation: CASSGFDGVRSYEQYF.